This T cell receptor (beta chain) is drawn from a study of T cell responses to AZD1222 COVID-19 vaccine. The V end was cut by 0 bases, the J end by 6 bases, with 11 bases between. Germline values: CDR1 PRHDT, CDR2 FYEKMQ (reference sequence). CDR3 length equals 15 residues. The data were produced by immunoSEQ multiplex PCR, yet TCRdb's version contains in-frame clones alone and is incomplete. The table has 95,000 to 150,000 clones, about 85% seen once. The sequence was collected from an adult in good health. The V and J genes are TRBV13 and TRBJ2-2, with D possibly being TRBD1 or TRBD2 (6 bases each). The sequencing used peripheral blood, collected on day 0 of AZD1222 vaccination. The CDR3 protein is CASSLGTGGSGELFF. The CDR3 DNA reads TGTGCCAGCAGCTTAGGGACAGGAGGGTCCGGGGAGCTGTTTTTT.